The 10 T cell receptor beta chains given below trace back to one sample, sequenced in a study of T cell repertoires in cytomegalovirus infection. One entry per CDR3 protein, called by TCRdb with MiXCR from the reads. The data contain some 500,000 distinct CDR3 sequences, around two fifths of them singletons. These receptors have no identified antigens. The starting material was cultured PBMCs, obtained from culture after CMV antigen stimulation. The receptors stem from a human donor in good health (CMV status not recorded). Some clones in this sample may be carry-over from other donors' samples.

This clonotype was seen a handful of times. The chain has TRBV7-2 and TRBJ2-1; TRBD2 aligns across 13 bases. Trimming took 5 bases from V and 1 from J; bases not matched to a gene: 11. The CDR3 loop spans 19 amino acids. Germline values: CDR1 SGHTA, CDR2 FQGNSA. As DNA, the CDR3 is TGTGCCAGCAGCCGTTTCCCCGGGACTAGCGGGGTTTCCTACAATGAGCAGTTCTTC. It specifies CASSRFPGTSGVSYNEQFF.

The chain combines TRBV7-9 with TRBJ1-4; 9 bases fit TRBD1. Germline lookup yields CDR1 SEHNR and CDR2 FQNEAQ (reference sequence). The ends lost 4 bases at V and 5 bases at J; junction bases unmatched: 8. This CDR3 contains 16 residues. DNA for the CDR3: TGTGCCAGCAGCTCGTCCCGGGACAGGGCGAATGAAAAACTGTTTTTT. Translating gives CASSSSRDRANEKLFF.

This clonotype was counted ten times or more. This rearrangement joins TRBV6-2 or TRBV6-3 to TRBJ2-7; D not resolved. V shed 4 bases and J shed 2 bases, with 15 bases lying between them. CDR1 and CDR2 (germline): MNHEY, SVGEGT. The CDR3 extends over 15 amino acids. The CDR3 DNA sequence: TGTGCCAGCAGTTCGTCGGCGGCAGGAACCTACGAGCAGTACTTC. This sequence encodes CASSSSAAGTYEQYF.

This sequence joins TRBV20-1 and TRBJ1-4, with TRBD1 identical over 7 bases. Trimming took 4 bases from V and 8 from J; bases not matched to a gene: 7. The germline gives CDR1 DFQATT, CDR2 SNEGSKA (reference sequence). The CDR3 is 13 amino acids. The DNA of the CDR3 is TGCAGTGCTATAGGACAGACAGGGGAAAAACTGTTTTTT. Encoded protein: CSAIGQTGEKLFF.

This clonotype was counted once. The chain couples TRBV7-9 to TRBJ1-1; D perhaps matches TRBD1 (6 bases). The CDR3 runs 13 residues. Germline assignment: CDR1 SEHNR and CDR2 FQNEAQ (reference sequence). V was pared by 3 bases and J by 5 bases, with 10 bases between. In DNA form, the CDR3 reads TGTGCCAGCAGCTTTGTCGGGACAACTGAAGCTTTCTTT. Its translation is CASSFVGTTEAFF.

The chain joins TRBV24-1 to TRBJ2-3, with a weak D call TRBD2 (6 bases). CDR1 and CDR2 (germline): KGHDR, SFDVKD. V lost 3 bases and J lost 6, with 12 bases in between. This CDR3 comprises 14 residues. This CDR3 reads CATSDAGGPDTQYF. CDR3 DNA: TGTGCCACCAGTGATGCCGGGGGACCGGATACGCAGTATTTT.

The J gene is TRBJ2-7, the V gene TRBV12-3 or TRBV12-4; tentative D call: TRBD1 (5 bases). The germline V and J ends were trimmed by 2 bases and 6 bases, with 11 bases remaining between them. The CDR3 extends over 13 amino acids. CDR3 in amino acids: CASSLKGQREQYF. CDR3 nucleotides: TGTGCCAGCAGTTTAAAGGGGCAACGCGAGCAGTACTTC.

This clonotype was seen a handful of times. The rearrangement links TRBV7-2 to TRBJ2-7; 8 nucleotides agree with TRBD1. Germline lookup yields CDR1 SGHTA and CDR2 FQGNSA. Trimming at V came to 5 bases and at J to 7 bases, leaving 10 bases not matched to a gene. This CDR3 is built from 14 residues. CDR3 DNA: TGTGCCAGCAGCAGTCAGGGGGCGAGAAGGGAGCAGTACTTC. It translates to CASSSQGARREQYF.

The chain combines TRBV27 with TRBJ1-6; 11 bases map to TRBD1. The germline CDR1 and CDR2 sequences are MNHEY and SMNVEV (reference sequence). The CDR3 totals 15 residues. V was clipped by 4 bases and J by 10 bases; unmatched bases: 6. Here the CDR3 reads CASSSGTGGWSPLHF. In DNA, the CDR3 is TGTGCCAGCAGTTCGGGGACAGGGGGATGGTCACCCCTCCACTTT.

This clonotype appeared many times. The chain couples TRBV7-2 to TRBJ2-2; weak D call: TRBD2 (5 bases). This CDR3 contains 15 residues. The germline gives CDR1 SGHTA, CDR2 FQGNSA. V lost 7 bases and J lost 0, with 12 bases in between. DNA for the CDR3: TGTGCCAGCAAACGCCGGGGTGCGAACACCGGGGAGCTGTTTTTT. Protein product: CASKRRGANTGELFF.